In its sample, the clone carrying this TCR beta chain was seen a few times. The target antigen is unknown. Authors' methods: A classifier of distant metastasis in papillary thyroid cancer was built from CDR3 differences (across clinicopathological groups). TCRdb re-clonotyped the PCR reads through MiXCR. For this entry, the V and J calls and clone size follow TCRdb and not the study's own pipeline. The profile shows tens of thousands of clones, roughly 26% of them singletons. Each patient came to thyroid surgery without any prior treatment (of any kind). This record comes from a study of metastatic and nonmetastatic thyroid tumors. Study-wide points: The study reportedly found significantly higher TCR beta diversity in malignant thyroid tumors than benign nodules, in blood and tumor.

The CDR3 has 16 amino acids. Germline loops: CDR1 MNHEY, CDR2 SVGEGT. Unmatched junction bases numbered 12, after V lost 5 bases and J lost 4 bases. The rearrangement joins TRBV6-2 or TRBV6-3 to TRBJ2-7; 9 bases fit TRBD2. The sequencing sample was made of tumor tissue. The receptor was derived from a female donor with papillary thyroid cancer or a benign thyroid nodule (not recorded which). Some clones in this sample may be carry-over from other donors' samples. This CDR3 is CASSRRELGLAYEQYF. The CDR3 DNA is TGTGCCAGCAGTCGCCGTGAACTGGGACTAGCTTACGAGCAGTACTTC.